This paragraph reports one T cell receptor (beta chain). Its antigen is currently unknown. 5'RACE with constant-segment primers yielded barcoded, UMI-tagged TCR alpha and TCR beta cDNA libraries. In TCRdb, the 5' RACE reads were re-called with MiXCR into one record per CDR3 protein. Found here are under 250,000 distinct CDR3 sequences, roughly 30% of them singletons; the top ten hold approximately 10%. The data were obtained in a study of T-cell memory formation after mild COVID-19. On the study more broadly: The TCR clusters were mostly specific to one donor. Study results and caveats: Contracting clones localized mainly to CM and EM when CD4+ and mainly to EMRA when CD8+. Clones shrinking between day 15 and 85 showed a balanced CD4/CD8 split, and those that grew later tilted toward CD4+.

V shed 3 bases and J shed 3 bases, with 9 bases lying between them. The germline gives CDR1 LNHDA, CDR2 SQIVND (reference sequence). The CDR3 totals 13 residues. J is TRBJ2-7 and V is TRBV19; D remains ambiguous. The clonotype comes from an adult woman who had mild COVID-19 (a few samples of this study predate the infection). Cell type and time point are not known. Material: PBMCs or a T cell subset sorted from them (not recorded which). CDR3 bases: TGTGCCAGTAGTATCAAGGGATTCTACGAGCAGTACTTC. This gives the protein CASSIKGFYEQYF.